This T cell receptor (beta chain) was captured by sequencing in a study of CD8+CD57+ T cells in acquired aplastic anemia. Genomic DNA was employed as the template in profiling TCR beta VDJ and CDR3. TCRdb analysed the reads with MiXCR anew, one entry per CDR3 protein. In the table there are about 200,000 distinct CDR3 sequences, 65% of which are singletons. Those patients picked for sequencing had displayed CD8+CD57+ cell expansion on flow cytometry. Remarks on this clonotype: Antigen unknown.

Study findings and constraints: Common to patients and controls were 25 to 30 CD8+ CDR3 sequences.

Trimming cost V 5 bases and J 3 bases; bases outside gene matches: 1. CDR3 length: 12 residues. Germline loops: CDR1 DFQATT, CDR2 SNEGSKA (reference sequence). The TCR was taken from a human donor with aplastic anemia. The sample taken for sequencing was sorted CD4+, CD8+, or CD8+CD57+ T cells (not recorded which) from PBMCs. This chain uses TRBV20-1 with TRBJ2-5, with 9 bases identical to TRBD1. CDR3 nucleotides: TGCAGTGCTTGGACAGGGGAAGAGACCCAGTACTTC. Translated, it gives CSAWTGEETQYF.